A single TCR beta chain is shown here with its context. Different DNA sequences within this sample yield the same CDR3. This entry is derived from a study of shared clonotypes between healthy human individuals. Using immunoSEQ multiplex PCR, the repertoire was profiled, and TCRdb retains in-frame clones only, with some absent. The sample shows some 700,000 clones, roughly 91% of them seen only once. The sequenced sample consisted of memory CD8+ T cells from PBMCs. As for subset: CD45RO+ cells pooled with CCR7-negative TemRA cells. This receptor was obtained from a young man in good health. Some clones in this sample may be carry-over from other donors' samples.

For the CDR3, the DNA is TGTGCCTGGAGTGTCGGAGGGGTAGAGCAGTACTTC. Translated: CAWSVGGVEQYF. The chain joins TRBV30 to TRBJ2-7, with D possibly TRBD2 on 6 matching bases. CDR3 length equals 12 residues. Germline V gene sequence: CDR1 GTSNPN, CDR2 SVGIG (reference sequence). V was clipped by 0 bases and J by 7 bases, with 10 bases between them. The full variable domain, completed using reference TRBV30 and TRBJ2-7, is SQTIHQWPATLVQPVGSPLSLECTVEGTSNPNLYWYRQAAGRGLQLLFYSVGIGQISSEVPQNLSASRPQDRQFILSSKKLLLSDSGFYLCAWSVGGVEQYFGPGTRLTVT.